This T cell receptor beta chain came from a study of neurological immune-mediated disorders. In every sequencing run, more than 190 million TCR-beta sequences were generated from 15-18 subjects. TCRdb reprocessed the 5' RACE reads with MiXCR, giving one entry per CDR3 protein. The data contain tens of thousands of distinct CDR3 sequences, less than 2.5% of them seen just once; the ten biggest clones take up approximately 3%. The trim removed 4 bases at V and 7 bases at J, leaving 12 bases unmatched. The CDR3 contains 17 residues. The germline V gene encodes CDR1 MRHNA and CDR2 SNTAGT. The material sequenced was PBMCs. The rearrangement uses TRBV6-4 and TRBJ1-6; 8 bases agree with TRBD1. This receptor was obtained from a man aged 45-65 years with multiple sclerosis. The CDR3 nucleotides read TGTGCCAGCAGTGTTCCGGGACAGGAGAGGAGGAATTCACCCCTCCACTTT. As protein: CASSVPGQERRNSPLHF.